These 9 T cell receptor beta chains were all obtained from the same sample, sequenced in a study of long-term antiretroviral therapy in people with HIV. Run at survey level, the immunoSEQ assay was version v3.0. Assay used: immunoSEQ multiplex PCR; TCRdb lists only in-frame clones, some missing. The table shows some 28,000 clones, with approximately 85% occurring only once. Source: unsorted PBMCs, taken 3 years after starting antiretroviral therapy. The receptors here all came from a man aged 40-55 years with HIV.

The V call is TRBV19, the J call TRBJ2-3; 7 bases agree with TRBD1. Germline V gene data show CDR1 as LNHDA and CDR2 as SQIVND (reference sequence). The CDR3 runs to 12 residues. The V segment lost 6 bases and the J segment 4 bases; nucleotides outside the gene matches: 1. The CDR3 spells CASSTGADTQYF. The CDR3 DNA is TGTGCCAGTAGCACAGGGGCAGATACGCAGTATTTT.

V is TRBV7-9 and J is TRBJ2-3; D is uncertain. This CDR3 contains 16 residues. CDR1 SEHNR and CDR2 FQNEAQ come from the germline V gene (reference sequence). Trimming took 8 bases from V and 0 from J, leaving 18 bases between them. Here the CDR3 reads CASSPPWQTSTDTQYF. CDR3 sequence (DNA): TGTGCCAGCTCCCCGCCGTGGCAGACTAGCACAGATACGCAGTATTTT.

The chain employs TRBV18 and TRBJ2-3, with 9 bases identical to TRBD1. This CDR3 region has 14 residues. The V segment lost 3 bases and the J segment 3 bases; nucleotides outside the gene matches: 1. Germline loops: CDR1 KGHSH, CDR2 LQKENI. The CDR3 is CASSPGTGTDTQYF. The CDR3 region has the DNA TGTGCCAGCTCACCGGGGACAGGGACAGATACGCAGTATTTT.

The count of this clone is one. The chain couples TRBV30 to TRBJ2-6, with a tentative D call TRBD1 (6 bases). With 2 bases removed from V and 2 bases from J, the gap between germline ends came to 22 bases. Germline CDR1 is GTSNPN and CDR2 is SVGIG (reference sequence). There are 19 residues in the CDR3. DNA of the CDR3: TGTGCCTGGAGTCAGCCCTTCACCTCCCCAGGGGCTGGGGCCAACGTCCTGACTTTC. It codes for CAWSQPFTSPGAGANVLTF. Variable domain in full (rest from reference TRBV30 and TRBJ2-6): SQTIHQWPATLVQPVGSPLSLECTVEGTSNPNLYWYRQAAGRGLQLLFYSVGIGQISSEVPQNLSASRPQDRQFILSSKKLLLSDSGFYLCAWSQPFTSPGAGANVLTFGAGSRLTVL.

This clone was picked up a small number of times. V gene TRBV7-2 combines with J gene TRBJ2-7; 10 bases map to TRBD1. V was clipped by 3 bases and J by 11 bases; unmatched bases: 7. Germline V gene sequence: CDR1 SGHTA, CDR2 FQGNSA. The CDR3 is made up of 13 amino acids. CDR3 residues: CASSFTTGTGEYF. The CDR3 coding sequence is TGTGCCAGCAGCTTTACAACCGGGACAGGGGAGTACTTC.

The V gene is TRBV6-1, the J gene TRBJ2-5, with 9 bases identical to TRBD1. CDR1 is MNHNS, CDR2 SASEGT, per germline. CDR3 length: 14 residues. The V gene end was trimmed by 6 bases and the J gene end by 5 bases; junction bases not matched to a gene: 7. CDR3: CASSLDRGWETQYF. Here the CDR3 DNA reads TGTGCCAGCAGCCTAGACAGGGGGTGGGAGACCCAGTACTTC.

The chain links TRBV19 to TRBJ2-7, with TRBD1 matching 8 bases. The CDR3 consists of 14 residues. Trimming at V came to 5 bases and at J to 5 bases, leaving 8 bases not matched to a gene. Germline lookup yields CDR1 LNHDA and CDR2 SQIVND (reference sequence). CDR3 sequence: CASSWGTGLDEQYF. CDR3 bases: TGTGCCAGTAGTTGGGGGACAGGTCTGGACGAGCAGTACTTC.

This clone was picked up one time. The CDR3 DNA is TGCGCCACCCAGATGTATAGGGCGGGGAACACCGGGGAGCTGTTTTTT. This gives the protein CATQMYRAGNTGELFF. This chain links TRBV5-1 with TRBJ2-2; weak D call: TRBD2 (5 bases). Trimming removed 9 bases from V and 1 base from J, with 19 bases in between. This CDR3 contains 16 residues. Germline V CDR1 and CDR2: SGHRS, YFSETQ. The complete variable domain, with remaining parts taken from reference TRBV5-1 and TRBJ2-2, reads KAGVTQTPRYLIKTRGQQVTLSCSPISGHRSVSWYQQTPGQGLQFLFEYFSETQRNKGNFPGRFSGRQFSNSRSEMNVSTLELGDSALYLCATQMYRAGNTGELFFGEGSRLTVL.

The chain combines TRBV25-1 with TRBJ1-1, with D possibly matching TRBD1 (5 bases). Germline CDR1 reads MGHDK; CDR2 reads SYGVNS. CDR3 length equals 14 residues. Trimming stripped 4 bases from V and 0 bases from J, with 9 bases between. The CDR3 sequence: CASSVGHLNTEAFF. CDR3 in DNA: TGTGCCAGCAGTGTTGGACACTTGAACACTGAAGCTTTCTTT.